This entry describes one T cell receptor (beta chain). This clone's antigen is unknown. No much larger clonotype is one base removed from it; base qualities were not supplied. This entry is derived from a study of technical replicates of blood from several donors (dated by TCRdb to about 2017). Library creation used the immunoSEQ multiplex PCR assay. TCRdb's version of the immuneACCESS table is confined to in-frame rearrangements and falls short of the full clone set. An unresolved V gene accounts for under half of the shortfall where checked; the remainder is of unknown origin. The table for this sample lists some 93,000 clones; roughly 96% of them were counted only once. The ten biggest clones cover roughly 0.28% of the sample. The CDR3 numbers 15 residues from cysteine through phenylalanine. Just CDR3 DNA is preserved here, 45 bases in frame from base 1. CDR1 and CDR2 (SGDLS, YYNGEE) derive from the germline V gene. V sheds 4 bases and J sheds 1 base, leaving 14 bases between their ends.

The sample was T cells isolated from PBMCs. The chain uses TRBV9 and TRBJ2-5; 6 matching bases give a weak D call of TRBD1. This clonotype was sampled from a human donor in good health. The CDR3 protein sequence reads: CASSNLQGAQETQYF. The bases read TGTGCCAGCAGCAACCTACAGGGAGCCCAAGAGACCCAGTACTTC.